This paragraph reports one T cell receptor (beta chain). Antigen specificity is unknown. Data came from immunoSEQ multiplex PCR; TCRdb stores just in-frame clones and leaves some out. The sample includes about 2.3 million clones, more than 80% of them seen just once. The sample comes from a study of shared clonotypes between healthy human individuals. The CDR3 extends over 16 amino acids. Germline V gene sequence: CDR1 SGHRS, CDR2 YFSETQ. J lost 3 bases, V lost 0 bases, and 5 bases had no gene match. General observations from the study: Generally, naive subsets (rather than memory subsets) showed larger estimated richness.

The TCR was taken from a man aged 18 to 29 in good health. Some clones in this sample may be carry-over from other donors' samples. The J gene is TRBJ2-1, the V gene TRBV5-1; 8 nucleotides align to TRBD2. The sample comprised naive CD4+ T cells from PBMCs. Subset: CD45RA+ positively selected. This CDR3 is CASSLGGGGSYNEQFF. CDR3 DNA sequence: TGCGCCAGCAGCTTGGGTGGCGGGGGGAGCTACAATGAGCAGTTCTTC. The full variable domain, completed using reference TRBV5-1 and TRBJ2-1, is KAGVTQTPRYLIKTRGQQVTLSCSPISGHRSVSWYQQTPGQGLQFLFEYFSETQRNKGNFPGRFSGRQFSNSRSEMNVSTLELGDSALYLCASSLGGGGSYNEQFFGPGTRLTVL.